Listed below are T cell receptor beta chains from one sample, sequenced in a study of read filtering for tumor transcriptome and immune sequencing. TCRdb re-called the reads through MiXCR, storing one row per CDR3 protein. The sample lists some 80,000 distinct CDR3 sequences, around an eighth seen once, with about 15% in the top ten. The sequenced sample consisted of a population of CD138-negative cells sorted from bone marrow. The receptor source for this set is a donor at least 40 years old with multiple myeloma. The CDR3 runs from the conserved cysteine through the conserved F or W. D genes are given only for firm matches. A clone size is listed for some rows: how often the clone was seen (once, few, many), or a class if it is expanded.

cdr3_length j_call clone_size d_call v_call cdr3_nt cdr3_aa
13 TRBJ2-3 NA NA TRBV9 TGTGCCAGCAGCACCGCCTCGGCAGATACGCAGTATTTT CASSTASADTQYF
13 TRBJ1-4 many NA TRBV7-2 TGTGCCAGCAAAGGGAGAGTGGTTGAAAAACTGTTTTTT CASKGRVVEKLFF
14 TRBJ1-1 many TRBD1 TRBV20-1 TGCAGTGCTAAGGACAGGGGAGTTGGCACTGAAGCTTTCTTT CSAKDRGVGTEAFF
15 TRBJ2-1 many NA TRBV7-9 TGTGCCAGCAGCCTAATGGGGCTAGATGACGATGAGCAGTTCTTC CASSLMGLDDDEQFF
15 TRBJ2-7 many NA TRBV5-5 TGTGCCAGCAGCTTGGCCCGACTCGGGTCCTACGAGCAGTACTTC CASSLARLGSYEQYF
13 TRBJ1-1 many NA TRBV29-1 TGCAGCGTTGAGGTGACACCTAACACTGAAGCTTTCTTT CSVEVTPNTEAFF
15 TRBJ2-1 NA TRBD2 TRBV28 TGTGCCAGCAGAAGAACCTCAGGGACTAACAATGAGCAGTTCTTC CASRRTSGTNNEQFF
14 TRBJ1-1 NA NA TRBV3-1 TGTGCCAGCAGCCAACAACCCGCCCGTACTGAAGCTTTCTTT CASSQQPARTEAFF
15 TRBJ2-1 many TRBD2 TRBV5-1 TGCGCCAGCAGCTTCGGCGCGGGGGCCTACAATGAGCAGTTCTTC CASSFGAGAYNEQFF
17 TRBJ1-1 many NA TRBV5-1 TGCGCCAGCAGGCCCGGGACACCCCGAGGGAGAAACACTGAAGCTTTCTTT CASRPGTPRGRNTEAFF
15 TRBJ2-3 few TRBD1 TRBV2 TGTGCCAGCAGGCGATGGGACAGGGGACAAGATACGCAGTATTTT CASRRWDRGQDTQYF
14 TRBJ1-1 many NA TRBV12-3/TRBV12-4 TGTGCCAGCAGTTTGTCGTTCGGTTGGGGTGAAGCTTTCTTT CASSLSFGWGEAFF
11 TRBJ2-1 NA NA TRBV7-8 TGTGCAAGCAGCTTTCACAATGAGCAGCTCTTC CASSFHNEQLF
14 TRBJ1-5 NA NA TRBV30 TGTGCCTGGAGTGTAGTACAGGGATCTCAGCCCCAGCATTTT CAWSVVQGSQPQHF
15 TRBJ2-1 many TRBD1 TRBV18 TGTGCCAGCTCTCCGGACAGGGCGTTGTACAATGAGCAGTTCTTC CASSPDRALYNEQFF
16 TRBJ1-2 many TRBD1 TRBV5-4 TGTGCCAGCAGCAAACCGGGACAGGGGGTGTCCTATGGCTACACCTTC CASSKPGQGVSYGYTF
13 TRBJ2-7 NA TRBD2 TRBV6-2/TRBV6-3 TGTGCCAGCGCCTTAGCGGGGTCCTACGAGCAGTACTTC CASALAGSYEQYF
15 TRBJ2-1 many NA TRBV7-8 TGTGCCAGCAGCTTAGTGCCGGGGACTGGGGATGAGCAGTTCTTC CASSLVPGTGDEQFF
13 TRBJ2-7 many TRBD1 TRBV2 TGTGCCAGCACCCGGACAGGGGTCGGCGAGCAGTACTTC CASTRTGVGEQYF
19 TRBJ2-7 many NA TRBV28 TGTGCCAGCAGTTTCTCCTTAGACTACCGAGGAGGTGTTCTCTACGAGCAGTACTTC CASSFSLDYRGGVLYEQYF
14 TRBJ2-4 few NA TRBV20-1 TGCAGTGCTAGACAACCTCGACTGCAAAACATTCAGTACTTC CSARQPRLQNIQYF
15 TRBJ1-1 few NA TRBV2 TGTGCCAGCAGTGTCGGTAGGGGAGGGGACACTGAAGCTTTCTTT CASSVGRGGDTEAFF
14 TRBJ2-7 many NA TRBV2 TGTGCCAGCAGTCCCGGGCCTCCCACCTACGAGCAGTACTTC CASSPGPPTYEQYF
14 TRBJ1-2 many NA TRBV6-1 TGTGCCAGCAGTGAAGGGAACCAACCCCATGGCTACACCTTC CASSEGNQPHGYTF
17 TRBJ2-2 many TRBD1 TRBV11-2 TGTGCCAGCAGCCTAGAGGGATGGACAGGGCGGTCCGGGGAGCTGTTTTTT CASSLEGWTGRSGELFF
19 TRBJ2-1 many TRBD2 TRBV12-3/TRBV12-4 TGTGCCAGCAGTTCCGGACTAGCGGGAGGGCCAGGGATGTACAATGAGCAGTTCTTC CASSSGLAGGPGMYNEQFF
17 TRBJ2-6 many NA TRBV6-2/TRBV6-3 TGTGCCAGCAGCTCCTCGCCCTTTAGCTCTGGGGCCAACGTCCTGACTTTC CASSSSPFSSGANVLTF
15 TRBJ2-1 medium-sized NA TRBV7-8 TGTGCCAGCAGCTTCCTAGCCCAGTGGATGGATCAGCAGTTCTTC CASSFLAQWMDQQFF
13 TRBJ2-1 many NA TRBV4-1 TGCGCCAGCAGCCAACCCGTCTCGGAGGGATTGGTCTTC CASSQPVSEGLVF
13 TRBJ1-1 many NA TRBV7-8 TGTGCCAGCAGCCCCCTAAGGGGAACTGAAGCTTTCTTT CASSPLRGTEAFF
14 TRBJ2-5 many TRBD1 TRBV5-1 TGCGCCAGCTCTAATCCGGGACAGATTTCGACCCAGTACTTC CASSNPGQISTQYF
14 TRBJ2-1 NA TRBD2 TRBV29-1 TGCGGCGTTGAGCGGGAGATTTCCTACAATGAGCAGTTCTTC CGVEREISYNEQFF
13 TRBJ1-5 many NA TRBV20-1 TGCAGTGCTAGAGAAGGGGAAAATCAGCCCCAGCATTTT CSAREGENQPQHF
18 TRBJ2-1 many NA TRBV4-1 TGCGCCAGCAGCCACAGGGTCCAGGGACCTGGGGTTTACAATGAGCAGTTCTTC CASSHRVQGPGVYNEQFF
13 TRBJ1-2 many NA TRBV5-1 TGCGCCAGCAGCTCTACAGGTCTCTATGGCTACACCTTC CASSSTGLYGYTF
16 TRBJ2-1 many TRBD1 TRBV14 TGTGCCAGCAGCCACAGACAGGGCAAATCCTACAATGAGCAGTTCTTC CASSHRQGKSYNEQFF
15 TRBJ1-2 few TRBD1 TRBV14 TGTGCCAGCAGCCAAGATGATGGGACAGTTTATGGCTACACCTTC CASSQDDGTVYGYTF
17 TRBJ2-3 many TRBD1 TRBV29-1 TGCAGCGTTGAAATTCAAGGAGACAGGGGGCCGCCAGATACGCAGTATTTT CSVEIQGDRGPPDTQYF
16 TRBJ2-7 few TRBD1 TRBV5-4 TGTGCCAGCAGCTCAGCCCCGGGACAGGGAATTTACGAGCAGTACTTC CASSSAPGQGIYEQYF
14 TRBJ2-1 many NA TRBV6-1 TGTGCCAGCACCCGGGGGGCAGGGGAGAATGAGCAGTTCTTC CASTRGAGENEQFF
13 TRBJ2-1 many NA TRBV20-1 TGCAGTGCCCTCGGACCGGAATCCAATGAGCAGTTCTTC CSALGPESNEQFF